Listed below are T cell receptor beta chains from one sample, sequenced in a study of T cells in Graves' hyperthyroidism and ophthalmopathy. MiXCR was run by TCRdb on the multiplex PCR reads, yielding one entry per CDR3 protein. The sample lists some 380,000 distinct CDR3 sequences; approximately 13% were seen once. Input material: blood. The receptors here all came from a man in his thirties or forties with Graves' hyperthyroidism that later progressed to Graves' ophthalmopathy. CDR3s include the opening cysteine and the closing phenylalanine or tryptophan. D genes are given only for firm matches. Not every row has a clone size; where given, it reads once, few, many or a size class.

TGTGCCATCAGTGAAGGACAGGTGAACACTGAAGCTTTCTTT	CAISEGQVNTEAFF	14	many	TRBJ1-1	TRBV10-3	TRBD1
TGCAGTGCCCCTGGACAGCTCACTGAAGCTTTCTTT	CSAPGQLTEAFF	12	NA	TRBJ1-1	TRBV20-1	NA
TGTGCCATCAGCCAGCTATCCTCGCCAGAAAAACTGTTTTTT	CAISQLSSPEKLFF	14	many	TRBJ1-4	TRBV10-3	NA
TGTGCCAGCAGCTTAGCGTATGCAGATACGCAGTATTTT	CASSLAYADTQYF	13	NA	TRBJ2-3	TRBV7-9	NA
TGTGCCAGCAGCTTAGGACAGGCCAACACTGAAGCTTTCTTT	CASSLGQANTEAFF	14	many	TRBJ1-1	TRBV11-2	NA
TGCAGTGCTAGATCCGGATTTAGCAATTCACCCCTCCACTTT	CSARSGFSNSPLHF	14	NA	TRBJ1-6	TRBV20-1	NA
TGTGCCAGCAGTCGTTCGGGGACAGCCTACGAGCAGTACTTC	CASSRSGTAYEQYF	14	few	TRBJ2-7	TRBV28	TRBD1
TGTGCCAGCAGCGTAGACTCCAGACCTAACTATGGCTACACCTTC	CASSVDSRPNYGYTF	15	few	TRBJ1-2	TRBV9	NA
TGTGCCAGCAGCGAAACTCGGGCCCTCCGCGAGCAGTACTTC	CASSETRALREQYF	14	many	TRBJ2-7	TRBV7-2	NA
TGTGCCTGGAGTGTAGTAACGGTGAACACCGGGGAGCTGTTTTTT	CAWSVVTVNTGELFF	15	many	TRBJ2-2	TRBV30	NA
TGTGCCAGCAGCCCGCCCGGGAACCCCACAGATACGCAGTATTTT	CASSPPGNPTDTQYF	15	few	TRBJ2-3	TRBV7-9	NA
TGTGCCAGTAGCCCCGCGGGGAGATCTTACGTGGACACCATATATTTT	CASSPAGRSYVDTIYF	16	NA	TRBJ1-3	TRBV19	NA
TGTGCCAGCAGCCCTTTCCCGGACGGCGGTACCCAAGAGACCCAGTACTTC	CASSPFPDGGTQETQYF	17	many	TRBJ2-5	TRBV11-2	NA
TGCGCCACTGCGGCTAGCGGGGGCCAGACCCAGTACTTC	CATAASGGQTQYF	13	NA	TRBJ2-5	TRBV10-2	TRBD2
TGTGCCGGCGAGGGTAGTGGGAGTAATGCGCAGTATTTT	CAGEGSGSNAQYF	13	many	TRBJ2-3	TRBV11-2	NA
TGTGCCTGGAGGAAAACAGGGGGTTTAACCAAAAACATTCAGTACTTC	CAWRKTGGLTKNIQYF	16	few	TRBJ2-4	TRBV30	TRBD1
TGTGCCAGCAGCTTAGGGCAGGGTGGCGAGCAGTACTTC	CASSLGQGGEQYF	13	many	TRBJ2-7	TRBV5-1	NA
TGTGCCAGCAGATCCCCGGGGCCCCAGCATTTT	CASRSPGPQHF	11	few	TRBJ1-5	TRBV2	NA
TGTGCCTGGAGTGTAATGGGGGGCGATGAGCAGTTCTTC	CAWSVMGGDEQFF	13	many	TRBJ2-1	TRBV30	NA
TGCAGTGCTAGAGACAGGTCTCACACTGAAGCTTTCTTT	CSARDRSHTEAFF	13	NA	TRBJ1-1	TRBV20-1	NA
TGTGCCAGTAGTCCCCGGGACATCAATCAGCCCCAGCATTTT	CASSPRDINQPQHF	14	NA	TRBJ1-5	TRBV19	NA
TGTGCCAGCAGCTCTGACAGAGACCCCGTGAGCTATGTCTACACCTTC	CASSSDRDPVSYVYTF	16	NA	TRBJ1-2	TRBV7-9	NA
TGTGCCAGTAGTATATCAGGGGCCGCGAATTCACCCCTCCACTTT	CASSISGAANSPLHF	15	few	TRBJ1-6	TRBV19	NA
TGTGCCGGCCCCCAGACAGGGGAAGGCTACACCTTC	CAGPQTGEGYTF	12	many	TRBJ1-2	TRBV3-1	TRBD1
TGTGCCACCAGGTGGACAGGGGGCGTCTATCAGCCCCAGCATTTT	CATRWTGGVYQPQHF	15	NA	TRBJ1-5	TRBV24-1	TRBD1
TGCAGTGCCCGGGACAGAAATTACTCTGGGGCCAACGTCCTGACTTTC	CSARDRNYSGANVLTF	16	NA	TRBJ2-6	TRBV20-1	TRBD1
TGTGCCAGCAGCAACCTCACAGAGTACAATGAGCAGTTCTTC	CASSNLTEYNEQFF	14	many	TRBJ2-1	TRBV11-2	NA
TGTGCCAGCAGCCATGGACAGGAGGAGTACTTC	CASSHGQEEYF	11	many	TRBJ2-7	TRBV11-3	TRBD1
TGCAGTGCTAGAGTTGAACAGGGGGCGGGTGGCTACACCTTC	CSARVEQGAGGYTF	14	many	TRBJ1-2	TRBV20-1	TRBD1
TGTGCCAGCCAGTTTGGGGTTACGCAGTATTTT	CASQFGVTQYF	11	NA	TRBJ2-3	TRBV6-1	NA
TGTGCCAGCAGCTTGGCAGGCGGGACTACCTACGAGCAGTACTTC	CASSLAGGTTYEQYF	15	NA	TRBJ2-7	TRBV7-8	TRBD2
TGTGCCAGCAGTTCTCAGGGACAGCCCTCCTACAATGAGCAGTTCTTC	CASSSQGQPSYNEQFF	16	many	TRBJ2-1	TRBV28	TRBD1